A selection of T cell receptor beta chains follows, all from one sample in a study of CD4 T cells in relation to SARS-CoV-2 and coronaviruses. These receptors have no known antigen. The assay was immunoSEQ multiplex PCR, and TCRdb's table has in-frame clones only and misses some. Counted here are tens of thousands of clones, roughly 72% occurring once; the ten biggest clones make up about a sixth. Sequenced: CD4+ T cells from PBMCs, cultured in vitro. The receptors stem from a human donor in good health. The CDR3 runs from the conserved cysteine through the conserved F or W. The D gene is left open where the match is weak. For some rows the clone size is stated as once, few or many, or as a class when expanded; others skip it.

v_call,d_call,clone_size,j_call,cdr3_nt,cdr3_aa
TRBV6-1,TRBD2,NA,TRBJ2-5,TGTGCCAGCAGTGATTTGGCGGGAGAGTATCAAGAGACCCAGTACTTC,CASSDLAGEYQETQYF
TRBV6-5,TRBD2,NA,TRBJ2-3,TGTGCCAGCAGTTGGGAACAGCGGGAGGGCACAGATACGCAGTATTTT,CASSWEQREGTDTQYF
TRBV27,NA,NA,TRBJ2-1,TGTGCCAGCAGTACAGACAGCCCAGGCCCCTACAATGAGCAGTTCTTC,CASSTDSPGPYNEQFF
TRBV9,NA,few,TRBJ1-5,TGTGCCAGCAGCGAACAGGGTCAGGATCAGCCCCAGCATTTT,CASSEQGQDQPQHF
TRBV2,NA,NA,TRBJ2-1,TGTGCCAGCAGTCTAGTAGTTGCAACTGGGGATGAGCAGTTCTTC,CASSLVVATGDEQFF
TRBV6-6,TRBD1,NA,TRBJ1-2,TGTGCCAGCAGTCAGGGGGTCGATGGCTACACCTTC,CASSQGVDGYTF
TRBV6-2/TRBV6-3,TRBD2,NA,TRBJ2-5,TGTGCCAGCAGTTACTCTCGCGCGGGACTAGCGGCCCAAGAGACCCAGTACTTC,CASSYSRAGLAAQETQYF
TRBV5-6,TRBD1,NA,TRBJ1-6,TGTGCCAGCAGCCCCAGGGGGGCACCCCTCCACTTT,CASSPRGAPLHF
TRBV2,NA,NA,TRBJ1-1,TGTGCCAGCATTTACACAGGGAGGACTGTTGAAGCTTTCTTT,CASIYTGRTVEAFF
TRBV7-2,NA,NA,TRBJ2-3,TGTGCCAGCAGCTCCGCTTACCTAAGCACAGATACGCAGTATTTT,CASSSAYLSTDTQYF
TRBV18,NA,few,TRBJ1-2,TGTGCCAGCTCAATGGGGTCTGGCTATGGCTACACCTTC,CASSMGSGYGYTF
TRBV4-1,NA,NA,TRBJ2-3,TGCGCCAGCAGCCGACTCCCCGACAGCTCCATTCGTTCAGATACGCAGTATTTT,CASSRLPDSSIRSDTQYF
TRBV6-1,NA,few,TRBJ1-5,TGTGCCAGCAGTGAAGCCCGCGGGGGTGGTAGCAATCAGCCCCAGCATTTT,CASSEARGGGSNQPQHF
TRBV27,NA,NA,TRBJ1-1,TGTGCCAGCAGTTTCCAGACTACAGGGGAAGCTTTCTTT,CASSFQTTGEAFF
TRBV5-1,NA,NA,TRBJ2-5,TGCGCCAGCAGCTCCGACGAGCAAGAGACCCAGTACTTC,CASSSDEQETQYF
TRBV19,NA,NA,TRBJ1-5,TGTGCCAGCAACAGAAAAAATAGCAATCAGCCCCAGCATTTT,CASNRKNSNQPQHF
TRBV11-2,TRBD2,NA,TRBJ2-5,TGTGCCAGCAGCCCCCTGGGACTAGCGGGGGGAGAGACCCAGTACTTC,CASSPLGLAGGETQYF
TRBV14,NA,NA,TRBJ1-2,TGTGCCAGCAGCCAAGATATGGCTGGTTATGGCTACACCTTC,CASSQDMAGYGYTF